A single sample gave rise to the 9 T cell receptor beta chains below, sequenced in a study of shared clonotypes between healthy human individuals. Sequencing was performed with immunoSEQ multiplex PCR; in TCRdb, only in-frame clones are kept and a portion is missing. Here the sample spans nearly 1 million clones, more than 75% being singletons. Specimen: memory CD4+ T cells sorted from blood. Stated subset: CD45RA-negative fraction. These receptors all stem from a man aged 18 to 29 in good health.

Details on this clone: A much larger clone sits a single nucleotide away, making a read error possible. This chain joins TRBV9 and TRBJ1-4; D unresolved. Germline V gives CDR1 SGDLS, CDR2 YYNGEE. The CDR3 spans 12 residues. V lost 4 bases, J lost 7 bases, and 8 bases lay in between. This CDR3 reads CASSRTGEKLFF. The CDR3 DNA reads as TGTGCCAGCAGCCGGACCGGTGAAAAACTGTTTTTT.

The CDR3 coding sequence is TGCGCCAGCAGCCAAGAATGGGGACTAGCGATAGGCGAGCAGTACTTC. Amino acids: CASSQEWGLAIGEQYF. The rearrangement joins TRBV4-3 to TRBJ2-7; TRBD2 aligns across 10 bases. Looked up from germline, CDR1 is LGHNA and CDR2 is YSLEER. The J segment lost 6 bases and the V segment lost 0 bases, leaving 8 bases of the junction unmatched. The CDR3 sequence is 16 residues long.

This sequence joins TRBV7-9 and TRBJ2-1, with TRBD2 matching over 11 bases. J was trimmed by 1 base and V by 5 bases; bases with no gene match: 10. The germline CDR1 and CDR2 sequences are SEHNR and FQNEAQ (reference sequence). CDR3 length equals 18 residues. CDR3 sequence reads: CASSPKLAGARSYNEQFF. The DNA of the CDR3 is TGTGCCAGCAGCCCAAAACTAGCGGGAGCTAGATCCTACAATGAGCAGTTCTTC. Supplemented by reference TRBV7-9 and TRBJ2-1, the full variable domain reads DTGVSQNPRHKITKRGQNVTFRCDPISEHNRLYWYRQTLGQGPEFLTYFQNEAQLEKSRLLSDRFSAERPKGSFSTLEIQRTEQGDSAMYLCASSPKLAGARSYNEQFFGPGTRLTVL.

This chain connects TRBV19 to TRBJ1-5, with a possible D match to TRBD1 (6 bases). V was clipped by 1 base and J by 5 bases, with 12 bases between them. Per the germline V gene, CDR1 is LNHDA and CDR2 is SQIVND (reference sequence). CDR3 size: 15 residues. CDR3 sequence reads: CASSIGAGVYQPQHF. The CDR3 DNA reads TGTGCCAGTAGTATAGGGGCAGGGGTGTATCAGCCCCAGCATTTT.

This rearrangement joins TRBV5-1 to TRBJ1-6, with D maybe TRBD1 (6 bases). V was shortened by 3 bases and J by 5 bases, with 12 bases between the two germline ends. The CDR3 loop spans 15 amino acids. Per germline, CDR1 SGHRS and CDR2 YFSETQ. This CDR3 is CASSSGQINNSPLHF. The CDR3 nucleotides are TGCGCCAGCAGCTCCGGACAGATTAATAATTCACCCCTCCACTTT. Full variable domain (rest looked up from reference TRBV5-1 and TRBJ1-6): KAGVTQTPRYLIKTRGQQVTLSCSPISGHRSVSWYQQTPGQGLQFLFEYFSETQRNKGNFPGRFSGRQFSNSRSEMNVSTLELGDSALYLCASSSGQINNSPLHFGNGTRLTVT.

The chain uses TRBV4-3 and TRBJ2-3; tentative D call: TRBD1 (7 bases). The CDR3 runs to 15 residues. The V and J ends lost 1 base and 8 bases respectively, with 16 bases between them. The V gene's germline CDR1 is LGHNA and CDR2 YSLEER. In DNA, the CDR3 is TGCGCCAGCAGCCAAGTGGAGAACAGGGGAGGTACGCAGTATTTT. It codes for CASSQVENRGGTQYF.

The genes are TRBV6-4 and TRBJ1-1; D is perhaps TRBD1 (5 bases). Germline CDR1 is MRHNA and CDR2 is SNTAGT. V dropped 9 bases and J dropped 2 bases, with 22 bases sitting between them. The CDR3 has 16 residues. As DNA, the CDR3 is TGTGCCAGGACCCGGGGCCTCTGGTCGGGAAACACTGAAGCTTTCTTT. Its protein product is CARTRGLWSGNTEAFF.

This clone has only a few counts. V and J are TRBV6-1 and TRBJ2-7, with 12 bases identical to TRBD2. V lost 6 bases and J lost 5; bases outside the gene matches: 5. CDR3 length: 14 residues. Germline V gene data show CDR1 as MNHNS and CDR2 as SASEGT. CDR3 sequence: CASSHLAGGHEQYF. CDR3 sequence (DNA): TGTGCCAGCAGCCACCTAGCGGGGGGGCACGAGCAGTACTTC.

The V gene is TRBV15, the J gene TRBJ1-6; D possibly corresponds to TRBD1 (6 bases). The V and J ends lost 1 base and 7 bases respectively, with 14 bases between them. There are 16 residues in the CDR3. In germline, CDR1 is LNHNV, CDR2 YYDKDF (reference sequence). CDR3 sequence: CATSRVSGVRNSPLHF. As DNA, the CDR3 is TGTGCCACCAGCAGAGTGTCAGGGGTACGGAATTCACCCCTCCACTTT.